This T cell receptor beta chain derives from a study of cytomegalovirus exposure and HLA in healthy donors. 13 Jbeta primers and 60 Vbeta primers were used for the PCR. Here immunoSEQ multiplex PCR was the method, and the copy in TCRdb shows in-frame clones only, minus some. Among about 170,000 clones, over 80% were seen once, and the ten largest hold about 2.2%. The CDR3 is 13 residues long. V was clipped by 3 bases and J by 6 bases; unmatched bases: 4. Germline V CDR1 and CDR2: LGHNT, FRNRAP. This chain links TRBV12-5 with TRBJ2-7; the match to TRBD1 covers 8 bases. The receptor's source is a male donor in good health and CMV-seronegative. Sequencing input: PBMCs. The CDR3 sequence: CASGFRGLREQYF. The CDR3 DNA sequence: TGTGCTAGTGGTTTCAGGGGGCTCCGCGAGCAGTACTTC.